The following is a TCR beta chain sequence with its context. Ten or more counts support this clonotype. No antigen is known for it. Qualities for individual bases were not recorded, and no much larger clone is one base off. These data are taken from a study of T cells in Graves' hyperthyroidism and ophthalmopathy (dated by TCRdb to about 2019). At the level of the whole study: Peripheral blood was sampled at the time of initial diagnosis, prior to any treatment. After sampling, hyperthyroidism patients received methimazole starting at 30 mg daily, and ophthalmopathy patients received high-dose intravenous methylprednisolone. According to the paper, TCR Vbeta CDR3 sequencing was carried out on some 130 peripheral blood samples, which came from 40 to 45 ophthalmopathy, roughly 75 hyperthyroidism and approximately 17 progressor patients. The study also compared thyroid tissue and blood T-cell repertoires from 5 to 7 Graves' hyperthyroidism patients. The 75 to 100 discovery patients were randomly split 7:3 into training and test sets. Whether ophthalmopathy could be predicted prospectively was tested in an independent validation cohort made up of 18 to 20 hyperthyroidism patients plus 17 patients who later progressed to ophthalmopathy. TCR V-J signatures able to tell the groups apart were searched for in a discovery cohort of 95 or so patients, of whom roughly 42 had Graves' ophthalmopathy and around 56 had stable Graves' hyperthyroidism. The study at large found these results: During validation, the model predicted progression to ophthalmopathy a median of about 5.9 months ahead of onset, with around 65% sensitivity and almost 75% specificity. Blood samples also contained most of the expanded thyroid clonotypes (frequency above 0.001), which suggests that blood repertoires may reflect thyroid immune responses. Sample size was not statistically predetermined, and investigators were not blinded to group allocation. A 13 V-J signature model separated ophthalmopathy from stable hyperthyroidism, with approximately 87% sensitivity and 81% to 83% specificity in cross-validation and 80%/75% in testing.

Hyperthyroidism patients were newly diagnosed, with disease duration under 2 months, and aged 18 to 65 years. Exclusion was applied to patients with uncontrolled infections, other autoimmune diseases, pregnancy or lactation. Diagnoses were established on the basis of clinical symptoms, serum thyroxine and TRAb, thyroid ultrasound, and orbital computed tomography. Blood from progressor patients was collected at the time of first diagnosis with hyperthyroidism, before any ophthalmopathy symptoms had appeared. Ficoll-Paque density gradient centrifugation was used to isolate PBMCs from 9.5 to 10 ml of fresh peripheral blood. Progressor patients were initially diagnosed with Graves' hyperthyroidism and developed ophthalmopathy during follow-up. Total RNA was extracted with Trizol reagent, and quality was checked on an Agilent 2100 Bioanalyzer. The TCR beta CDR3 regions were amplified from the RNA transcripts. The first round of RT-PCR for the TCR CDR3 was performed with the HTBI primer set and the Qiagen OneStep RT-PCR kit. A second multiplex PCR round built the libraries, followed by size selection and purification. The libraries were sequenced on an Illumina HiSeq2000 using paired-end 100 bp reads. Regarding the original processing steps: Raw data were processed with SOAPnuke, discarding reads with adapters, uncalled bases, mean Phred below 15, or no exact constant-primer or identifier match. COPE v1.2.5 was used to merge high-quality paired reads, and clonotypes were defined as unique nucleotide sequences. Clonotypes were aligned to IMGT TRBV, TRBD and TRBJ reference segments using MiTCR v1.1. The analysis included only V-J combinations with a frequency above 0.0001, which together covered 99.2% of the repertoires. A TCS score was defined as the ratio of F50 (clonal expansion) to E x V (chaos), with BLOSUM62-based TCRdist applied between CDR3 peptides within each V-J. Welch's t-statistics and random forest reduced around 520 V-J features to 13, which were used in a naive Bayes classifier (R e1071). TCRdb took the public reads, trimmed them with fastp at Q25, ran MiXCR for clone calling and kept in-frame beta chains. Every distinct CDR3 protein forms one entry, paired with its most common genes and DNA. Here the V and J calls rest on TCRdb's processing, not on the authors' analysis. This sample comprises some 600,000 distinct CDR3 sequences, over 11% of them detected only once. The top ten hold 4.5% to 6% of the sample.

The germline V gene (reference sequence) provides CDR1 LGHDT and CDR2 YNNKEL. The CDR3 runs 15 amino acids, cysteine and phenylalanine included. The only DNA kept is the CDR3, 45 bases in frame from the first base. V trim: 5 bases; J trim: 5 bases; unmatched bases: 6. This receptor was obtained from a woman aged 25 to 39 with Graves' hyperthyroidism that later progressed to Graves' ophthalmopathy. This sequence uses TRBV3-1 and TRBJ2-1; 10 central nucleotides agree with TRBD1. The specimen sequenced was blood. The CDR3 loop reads CASSLAGTGDNEQFF. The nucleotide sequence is TGTGCCAGCAGCTTAGCCGGGACAGGGGACAATGAGCAGTTCTTC.